A selection of T cell receptor beta chains follows, all from one sample in a study of blood T cell repertoires in COVID-19. Here immunoSEQ multiplex PCR was the method, and the copy in TCRdb shows in-frame clones only, minus some. The data hold around 280,000 clones, with 85% observed a single time. The sequenced material came from peripheral blood. These receptors were obtained from a woman aged 45-65 years with active or convalescent COVID-19. CDR3s include the opening cysteine and the closing phenylalanine or tryptophan. Fields, in order: J gene, clone size, D gene, V gene, CDR3 protein, CDR3 DNA. A D gene is named only where the DNA matches it firmly. Some rows mark clone size as missing; the rest say once, few, many or name a class of expanded clone.

TRBJ2-2 NA NA TRBV15 CATSREYTGELFF TGTGCCACCAGCAGAGAGTATACCGGGGAGCTGTTTTTT
TRBJ1-3 NA NA TRBV5-5 CASSLAGTAGNTIYF TGTGCCAGCAGCTTGGCCGGGACTGCTGGAAACACCATATATTTT
TRBJ2-3 NA TRBD1 TRBV5-1 CASSQRQGGTDTQYF TGCGCCAGCAGCCAAAGACAGGGAGGCACAGATACGCAGTATTTT
TRBJ2-7 NA TRBD1 TRBV7-9 CASSLVASTGGSYEQYF TGTGCCAGCAGCTTAGTGGCGTCGACAGGGGGTTCCTACGAGCAGTACTTC
TRBJ1-2 NA TRBD1 TRBV4-1 CASSQGYAGGNYGYTF TGCGCCAGCAGCCAAGGTTATGCAGGGGGGAACTATGGCTACACCTTC
TRBJ2-3 NA NA TRBV12-3/TRBV12-4 CASSSGVPEYF TGTGCCAGCAGTTCGGGTGTTCCCGAGTATTTT
TRBJ1-5 NA NA TRBV10-3 CAISESRPGRGYSNQPQHF TGTGCCATCAGTGAGTCTCGACCGGGTAGGGGGTATAGCAATCAGCCCCAGCATTTT
TRBJ2-7 NA NA TRBV5-1 CASTPSGDSYEQYF TGCGCCAGCACCCCCAGCGGAGACTCCTACGAGCAGTACTTC
TRBJ1-6 NA TRBD1 TRBV2 CASRGQWGSSPLHF TGTGCCAGCAGGGGACAGTGGGGATCTTCACCCCTCCACTTT
TRBJ1-2 NA NA TRBV20-1 CSAREAYGYTF TGCAGTGCTAGAGAGGCTTATGGCTACACCTTC
TRBJ2-7 NA NA TRBV7-2 CASSLESLTSYEQYF TGTGCCAGCAGCTTAGAATCCCTAACCTCATACGAGCAGTACTTC
TRBJ1-2 NA NA TRBV5-1 CASSPQGYGYTF TGCGCCAGCAGCCCACAGGGTTATGGCTACACCTTC
TRBJ2-7 NA TRBD2 TRBV12-3/TRBV12-4 CASSVSGRGEQYF TGTGCCAGCAGCGTTAGCGGGAGGGGCGAGCAGTACTTC
TRBJ2-1 NA NA TRBV6-1 CASSEGGLLREEQFF TGTGCCAGCAGTGAAGGGGGGCTACTTAGAGAGGAGCAGTTCTTC
TRBJ1-6 NA TRBD1 TRBV19 CASSIADRVGNSPLHF TGTGCCAGTAGTATAGCAGACAGGGTGGGCAATTCACCCCTCCACTTT
TRBJ2-4 NA TRBD1 TRBV6-5 CASSRQGRWDIQYF TGTGCCAGCAGTCGACAGGGGAGATGGGACATTCAGTACTTC
TRBJ1-5 once TRBD1 TRBV25-1 CASSRTGAGQPQHF TGTGCCAGCAGCCGGACAGGGGCCGGTCAGCCCCAGCATTTT
TRBJ2-7 NA TRBD2 TRBV13 CASSWSSGSYEQYF TGTGCCAGCAGCTGGTCTAGCGGGAGTTACGAGCAGTACTTC
TRBJ2-7 NA NA TRBV21-1 CASSTELAGIYEQYF TGTGCCAGCAGCACAGAACTAGCGGGAATCTACGAGCAGTACTTC
TRBJ2-7 NA TRBD2 TRBV5-1 CASRRLAGGTYEQYF TGCGCCAGCAGACGACTAGCGGGAGGGACCTACGAGCAGTACTTC
TRBJ2-5 NA NA TRBV12-3/TRBV12-4 CASSLRRAETQYF TGTGCCAGCAGTTTAAGGAGGGCCGAGACCCAGTACTTC
TRBJ2-3 NA TRBD1 TRBV12-3/TRBV12-4 CASRQGRTDTQYF TGTGCCAGCCGACAGGGACGCACAGATACGCAGTATTTT
TRBJ1-1 few NA TRBV18 CASSPKRDTEAFF TGTGCCAGCTCCCCGAAGAGGGACACTGAAGCTTTCTTT
TRBJ2-7 NA TRBD2 TRBV7-9 CASSLAPPGLGEQYF TGTGCCAGCAGCTTAGCCCCCCCGGGACTAGGAGAGCAGTACTTC
TRBJ1-1 once NA TRBV5-1 CASSSGPGTEAFF TGCGCCAGCAGTTCGGGTCCCGGCACTGAAGCTTTCTTT
TRBJ1-1 once TRBD1 TRBV10-2 CASSEKGAWGNTEAFF TGCGCCAGCAGTGAGAAGGGGGCGTGGGGTAACACTGAAGCTTTCTTT
TRBJ1-1 NA NA TRBV28 CASSWWGQTEAFF TGTGCCAGCAGTTGGTGGGGACAAACTGAAGCTTTCTTT
TRBJ2-7 many TRBD2 TRBV3-1/TRBV3-2 CASSQGSLAGGPEQYF TGTGCCAGCAGCCAAGGTTCTCTAGCGGGAGGGCCGGAGCAGTACTTC
TRBJ1-2 NA TRBD1 TRBV9 CASSQGGTAPYGYTF TGTGCCAGCAGCCAAGGCGGGACAGCTCCCTATGGCTACACCTTC
TRBJ2-5 NA TRBD2 TRBV18 CASSVRGSGMNRETQYF TGTGCCAGCTCGGTCCGAGGTAGCGGGATGAATCGGGAGACCCAGTACTTC
TRBJ2-7 few NA TRBV5-1 CASSPTRGASYEQYF TGCGCCAGCAGCCCAACCCGGGGGGCCTCCTACGAGCAGTACTTC
TRBJ1-2 many TRBD1 TRBV7-9 CASSFRDSVRGYTF TGTGCCAGCAGCTTCCGGGACAGCGTACGAGGCTACACCTTC
TRBJ1-1 once NA TRBV25-1 CASHSMNTEAFF TGTGCCAGTCACAGCATGAACACTGAAGCTTTCTTT
TRBJ2-1 NA TRBD2 TRBV5-1 CASSLGLAGYNEQFF TGCGCCAGCAGCTTAGGACTAGCGGGCTACAATGAGCAGTTCTTC
TRBJ2-1 NA NA TRBV28 CASSFLESYNEQFF TGTGCCAGCAGTTTCCTAGAATCCTACAATGAGCAGTTCTTC
TRBJ2-7 NA TRBD2 TRBV6-5 CASSRRLAGAGEQYF TGTGCCAGCAGTCGTCGACTAGCGGGGGCTGGGGAGCAGTACTTC
TRBJ1-1 NA NA TRBV5-1 CASSLDRNTEAFF TGCGCCAGCAGCCTCGACAGGAACACTGAAGCTTTCTTT
TRBJ2-7 NA TRBD1 TRBV5-1 CASKETGVNEQYF TGCGCCAGCAAGGAGACAGGGGTGAACGAGCAGTACTTC
TRBJ1-2 NA TRBD1 TRBV7-9 CASSPHPGQDGYTF TGTGCCAGCAGTCCTCACCCGGGACAGGATGGCTACACCTTC